The TCR beta chain under discussion was sequenced for a study of blood T cells in healthy people across ages (dated by TCRdb to 2013 to 2016). About the study as a whole: In model experiments, template switching captured roughly one uniquely barcoded TCR beta cDNA molecule for every two T cells. Using deep sequencing normalized with unique cDNA molecular identifiers, the study measured how TCR beta repertoire diversity changes with age. The study analyzed two additional independent replicas of 1 million unique cDNA reads from the same blood draw for two donors, one aged 18 to 29 and one aged 80 or older. To avoid experimental bias, donors of different ages were randomly spread across the sequencing lanes. The donors were divided into four age groups: young (average about 16 years), middle-aged (approximately 39), aged (around 59) and long-lived (more than 75).

A remark on this clonotype: The specificity of this receptor is unknown. Base qualities are not provided; no much larger clone lies one nucleotide away.

The library came from 5' RACE. Sequencing was performed on an Illumina HiSeq 2500. The second PCR ran for roughly 7 to 11 cycles and used a J-beta primer mix along with a sample-barcoded 5' primer. Each TCR beta cDNA molecule received a unique molecular identifier from a template-switch 5' adaptor carrying 12 random nucleotides. At least 3 million CDR3-containing paired-end reads were obtained from each sample. First-strand cDNA was synthesized from all RNA with the Mint cDNA synthesis kit, primed by a TRBC-specific oligonucleotide. Following uracil-DNA glycosylase treatment, a first 18-cycle PCR with universal primers M1SS and BC2_uni_R was performed on all cDNA. Regarding the original processing steps: For normalization, 1 million high-quality reads, each with a distinct molecular identifier, were randomly selected from each sample. Reads with shared molecular identifiers were discarded instead of being binned into consensus sequences. CDR3 identification, clonotype clustering and error correction used MiTCR with a Q25 quality threshold and the strictest error-elimination algorithm. A nonparametric unseen species model with Euler transformation was used to estimate a lower bound on total TCR beta diversity. Through fastp at Q25 and MiXCR, TCRdb rebuilt clones from the public reads, retaining in-frame beta chains. Rows with a matching CDR3 protein are joined into one entry that keeps the most common DNA and genes. The V and J calls and clone size are TCRdb's, not the authors'. The sample table contains fewer than 900,000 distinct CDR3 sequences; only one count was recorded for roughly two fifths of them. 20% to 25% of the sample lies in the top ten.

The donors were roughly 39 Caucasian individuals from Russia, aged roughly 6 to 100 years, who were systemically healthy. Each donor gave 8 to 10 milliliters of peripheral blood, collected into EDTA-treated Vacutainer tubes. Ficoll-Paque density-gradient centrifugation was used to isolate PBMCs, with at least 6.5 million obtained per sample. Trizol reagent was used to extract total RNA from the PBMCs, yielding at least 6 micrograms per sample. Naive CD45RAhigh/CD27high T cell percentages were measured by flow cytometry on a PBMC aliquot from every donor. What the study reported, not specific to this receptor: As age increased, observed TCR beta diversity per million T cells dropped in a roughly linear way, and a significant reduction was already evident by age about 40. Estimates of total diversity based on one million sequenced T cells were considered lower bounds and underestimates. Because profiling used bulk unsorted PBMCs, naive and antigen-experienced compartments could not be compared conclusively. Compared with the aged group, the long-lived group had more naive CD4+ T cells, fewer expanded clones and increased TCR diversity, a pattern suggesting age selection. A strong correlation was found between observed TCR beta diversity and the percentage of naive T cells measured by flow cytometry. Because the CMV infection status of the donors was unknown, age-related changes in expanded clonotypes may potentially have been confounded.

The receptor comes from a woman aged 55-70 years in good health. Material for sequencing was blood.

The sequenced DNA is TGCGCCAGCAGCTTCGGACCGATCAATCAGCCCCAGCATTTT. Translated, this gives CASSFGPINQPQHF. The rearrangement combines TRBV4-3 with TRBJ1-5, with an unclear D gene assignment. The CDR3 spans 14 residues, from the cysteine through the phenylalanine. Kept here is only the CDR3 DNA, which spans 42 bases and is read in frame from base 1. Deletion took 5 bases off V and 3 bases off J, with a span of 11 bases between the germline ends. The germline V gene sets CDR1 to LGHNA and CDR2 to YSLEER.